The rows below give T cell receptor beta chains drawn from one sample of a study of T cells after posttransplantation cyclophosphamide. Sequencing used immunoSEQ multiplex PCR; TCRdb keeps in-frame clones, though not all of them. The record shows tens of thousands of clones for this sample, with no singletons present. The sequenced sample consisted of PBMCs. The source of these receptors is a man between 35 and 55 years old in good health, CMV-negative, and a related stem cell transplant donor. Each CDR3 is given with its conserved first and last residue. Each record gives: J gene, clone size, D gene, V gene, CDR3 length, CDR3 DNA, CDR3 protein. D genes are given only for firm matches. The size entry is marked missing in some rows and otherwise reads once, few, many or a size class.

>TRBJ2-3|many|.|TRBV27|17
TGTGCCAGCAGTTTATTGTCTAGCACTCCGAGCACAGATACGCAGTATTTT
CASSLLSSTPSTDTQYF
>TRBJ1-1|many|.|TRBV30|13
TGTGCCTGGCGAGACAGGCCGAACACTGAAGCTTTCTTT
CAWRDRPNTEAFF
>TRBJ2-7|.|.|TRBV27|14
TGTGCCAGCAGTTTTGAGGGCTGGCCCTACGAGCAGTACTTC
CASSFEGWPYEQYF
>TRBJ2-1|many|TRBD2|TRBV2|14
TGTGCCAGCAGTGGACTAGCGGGGGTCAATGAGCAGTTCTTC
CASSGLAGVNEQFF
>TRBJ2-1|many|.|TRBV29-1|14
TGCAGCGTAGCTCCGGGACAACATCCGGGGGAGCAGTTCTTC
CSVAPGQHPGEQFF
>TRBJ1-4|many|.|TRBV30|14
TGTGCCTGGAGCCAGGACAGCTTTGATGAAAAACTGTTTTTT
CAWSQDSFDEKLFF
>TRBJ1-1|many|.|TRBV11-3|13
TGTGCCAGCAGCTTGGGAGTGAACACTGAAGCTTTCTTT
CASSLGVNTEAFF
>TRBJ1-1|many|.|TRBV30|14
TGTGCCTGTTCCGGACGGAGCGGGAACACTGAAGCTTTCTTT
CACSGRSGNTEAFF
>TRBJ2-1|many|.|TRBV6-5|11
TGTGCCAGCAGGGGCGGGGTTGAGCAGTTCTTC
CASRGGVEQFF
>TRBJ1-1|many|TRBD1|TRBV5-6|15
TGTGCCAGCAGCGAAACCGGGACAGCGAACACTGAAGCTTTCTTT
CASSETGTANTEAFF
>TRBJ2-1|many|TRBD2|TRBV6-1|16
TGTGCCAGCAGTGATCCTCGTCGAGGGAGGGTCAATGAGCAGTTCTTC
CASSDPRRGRVNEQFF
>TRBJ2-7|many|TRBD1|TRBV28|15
TGTGCCAGCAGTTTATCGGACAGGAGCTCCTACGAGCAGTACTTC
CASSLSDRSSYEQYF
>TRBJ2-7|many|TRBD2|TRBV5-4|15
TGTGCCAGCAGCTTGGTCCAGCGGGGATCCTACGAGCAGTACTTC
CASSLVQRGSYEQYF
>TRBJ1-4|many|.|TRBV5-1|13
TGCGCCAGCAGCTTGGGCAGGGGTGAAAAACTGTTTTTT
CASSLGRGEKLFF
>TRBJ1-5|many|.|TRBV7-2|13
TGTGCCAGCAGCTCGCAAGCGAATCAGCCCCAGCATTTT
CASSSQANQPQHF
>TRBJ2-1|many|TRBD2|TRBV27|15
TGTGCCAGCAGTTTCCGTAGCGGGAGGAAGGCTGAGCAGTTCTTC
CASSFRSGRKAEQFF
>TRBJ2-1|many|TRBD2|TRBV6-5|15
TGTGCCAGCAGCCGATTAGCGGGAGAGGGCGATGAGCAGTTCTTC
CASSRLAGEGDEQFF
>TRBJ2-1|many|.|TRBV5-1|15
TGCGCCAGCAGGGTATACGAGAGCTCCTACAATGAGCAGTTCTTC
CASRVYESSYNEQFF
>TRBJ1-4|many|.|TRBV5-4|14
TGTGCCAGCAGCGTCGGAGGACGTCGGGAAAAACTGTTTTTT
CASSVGGRREKLFF
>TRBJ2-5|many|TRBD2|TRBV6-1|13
TGTGCCAGCAGTGAAGGGACTAGGCAGACCCAGTACTTC
CASSEGTRQTQYF
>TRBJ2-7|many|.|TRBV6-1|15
TGTGCCAGCAGTGAATCGGCGGCGAGCTCCTACGAGCAGTACTTC
CASSESAASSYEQYF
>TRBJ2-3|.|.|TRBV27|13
TGTGCCAGCAGTTCTTACCTAGGCGATACGCAGTATTTT
CASSSYLGDTQYF
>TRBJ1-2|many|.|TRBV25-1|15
TGTGCCAGCAGTGACCTAGGGGATGCTAACTATGGCTACACCTTC
CASSDLGDANYGYTF
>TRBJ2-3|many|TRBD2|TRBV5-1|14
TGCGCCAGCGGACTAGGCCTTAGCACAGATACGCAGTATTTT
CASGLGLSTDTQYF
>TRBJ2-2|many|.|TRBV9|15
TGTGCCAGCAGCGCGGGACTGAGGAACACCGGGGAGCTGTTTTTT
CASSAGLRNTGELFF
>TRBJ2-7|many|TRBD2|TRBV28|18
TGTGCCAGCAGTTTATATTGGGCTGGGACTAGCGGGAGCAGCGAGCAGTACTTC
CASSLYWAGTSGSSEQYF
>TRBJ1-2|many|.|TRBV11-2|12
TGTGCCAGCGCCCGCGGTAACTATGGCTACACCTTC
CASARGNYGYTF
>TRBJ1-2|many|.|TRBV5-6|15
TGTGCCAGCAGCTTGACATTAGGCAGGAACTATGGCTACACCTTC
CASSLTLGRNYGYTF
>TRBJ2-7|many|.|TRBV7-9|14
TGTGCCAGCAGCCCCTCAGGGGTTTCCTACGAGCAGTACTTC
CASSPSGVSYEQYF
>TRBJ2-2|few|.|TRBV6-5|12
TGTGCCAGCAGTTCGGCGGCCGGGGAGCTGTTTTTT
CASSSAAGELFF
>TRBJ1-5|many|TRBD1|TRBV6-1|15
TGTGCCAGCAGTGAAGGACAGGGGGGTAATCAGCCCCAGCATTTT
CASSEGQGGNQPQHF
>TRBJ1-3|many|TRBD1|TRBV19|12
TGTGCCAGCGGACAGGGGGGTTACACCATATATTTT
CASGQGGYTIYF
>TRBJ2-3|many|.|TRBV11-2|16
TGTGCCAGCAGCTCCTGGGAAGGACTGAGCACAGATACGCAGTATTTT
CASSSWEGLSTDTQYF
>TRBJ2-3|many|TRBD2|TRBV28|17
TGTGCCAGCAGTTTACCCTCAACTAGCGGGAGCCCAGATACGCAGTATTTT
CASSLPSTSGSPDTQYF
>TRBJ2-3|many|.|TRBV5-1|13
TGCGCCAGCAGGCAGGGAAACGCAGATACGCAGTATTTT
CASRQGNADTQYF
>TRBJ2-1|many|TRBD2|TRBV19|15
TGTGCCAGTACCTCCGGGACTAGCGGCTACAATGAGCAGTTCTTC
CASTSGTSGYNEQFF
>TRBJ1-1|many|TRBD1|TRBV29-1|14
TGCAGCGTGAGACAGGGGGCCATGAACACTGAAGCTTTCTTT
CSVRQGAMNTEAFF
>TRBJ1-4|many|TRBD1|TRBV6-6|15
TGTGCCAGCAGTCCAGGACAGGCAACTAATGAAAAACTGTTTTTT
CASSPGQATNEKLFF
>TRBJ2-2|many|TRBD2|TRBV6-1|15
TGTGCCAGCCGCGATCCCCCGGGGGGGTCTCGGGAGCTGTTTTTT
CASRDPPGGSRELFF
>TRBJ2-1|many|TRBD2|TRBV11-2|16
TGTGCCAGCAGCGGACTAGCGGGAGATAGGTACAATGAGCAGTTCTTC
CASSGLAGDRYNEQFF
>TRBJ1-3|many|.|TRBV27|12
TGTGCCAGCAGTTTAACCGGGGGCACCATATATTTT
CASSLTGGTIYF
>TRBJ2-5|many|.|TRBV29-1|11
TGCAGCGTTGAAGATCGGGAGACCCAGTACTTC
CSVEDRETQYF
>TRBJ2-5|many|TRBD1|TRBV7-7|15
TGTGCTAGCAGCCCCGGGACAGGGGCGACGGAGACCCAGTACTTC
CASSPGTGATETQYF
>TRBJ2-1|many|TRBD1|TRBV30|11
TGTGCCTGGAGTGTGGGACAGGCGCGGTTCTTC
CAWSVGQARFF